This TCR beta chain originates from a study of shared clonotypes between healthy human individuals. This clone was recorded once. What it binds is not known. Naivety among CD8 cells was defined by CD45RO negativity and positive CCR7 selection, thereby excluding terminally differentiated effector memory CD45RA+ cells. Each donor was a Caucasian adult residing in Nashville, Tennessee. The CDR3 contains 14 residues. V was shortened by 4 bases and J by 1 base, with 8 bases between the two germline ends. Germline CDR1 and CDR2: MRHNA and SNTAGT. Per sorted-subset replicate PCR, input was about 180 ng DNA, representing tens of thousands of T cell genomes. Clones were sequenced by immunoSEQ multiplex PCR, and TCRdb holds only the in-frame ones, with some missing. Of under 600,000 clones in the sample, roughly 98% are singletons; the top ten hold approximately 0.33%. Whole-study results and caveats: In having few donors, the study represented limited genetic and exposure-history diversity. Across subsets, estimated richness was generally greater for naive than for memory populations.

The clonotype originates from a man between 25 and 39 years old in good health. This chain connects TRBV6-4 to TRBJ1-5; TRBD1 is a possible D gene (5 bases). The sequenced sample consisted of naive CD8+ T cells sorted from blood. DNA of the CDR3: TGTGCCAGCAGTGGCAGGGCGAGCAATCAGCCCCAGCATTTT. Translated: CASSGRASNQPQHF.